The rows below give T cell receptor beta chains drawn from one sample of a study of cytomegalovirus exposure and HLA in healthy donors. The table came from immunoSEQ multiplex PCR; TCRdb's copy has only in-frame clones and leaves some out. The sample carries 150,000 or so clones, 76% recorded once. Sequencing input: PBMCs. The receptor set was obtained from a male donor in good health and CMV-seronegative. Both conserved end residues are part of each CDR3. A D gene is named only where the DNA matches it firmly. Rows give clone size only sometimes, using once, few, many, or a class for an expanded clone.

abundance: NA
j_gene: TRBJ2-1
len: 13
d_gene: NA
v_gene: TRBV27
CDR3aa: CASSDGGRNEQFF
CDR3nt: TGTGCCAGCAGTGACGGGGGGCGGAATGAGCAGTTCTTC

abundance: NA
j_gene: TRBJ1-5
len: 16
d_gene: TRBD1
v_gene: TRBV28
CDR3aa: CASSFGGDRGRISQHF
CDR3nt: TGTGCCAGCAGTTTCGGGGGTGACAGGGGGCGTATTTCCCAGCATTTT

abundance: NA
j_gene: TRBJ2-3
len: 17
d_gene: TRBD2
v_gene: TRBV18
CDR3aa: CASSPRELAGTSDTQYF
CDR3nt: TGTGCCAGCTCACCTCGAGAACTAGCGGGGACCTCAGATACGCAGTATTTT

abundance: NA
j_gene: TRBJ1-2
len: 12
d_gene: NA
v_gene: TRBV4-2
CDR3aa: CASSQESSGYTF
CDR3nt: TGTGCCAGCAGCCAAGAATCGTCGGGCTACACCTTC

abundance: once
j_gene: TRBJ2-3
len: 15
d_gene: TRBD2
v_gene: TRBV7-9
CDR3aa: CASSSSGGTSDTQYF
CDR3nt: TGTGCCAGCAGTTCCAGCGGGGGTACTTCAGATACGCAGTATTTT

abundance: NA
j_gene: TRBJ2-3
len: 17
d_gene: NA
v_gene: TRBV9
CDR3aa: CASSLRNWGREVDTQYF
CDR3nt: TGTGCCAGCAGCCTCCGAAATTGGGGCAGGGAAGTCGATACGCAGTATTTT

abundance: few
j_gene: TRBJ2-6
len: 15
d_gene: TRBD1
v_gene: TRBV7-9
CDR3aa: CASSSMGQGANVLTF
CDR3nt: TGTGCCAGCAGCTCAATGGGACAGGGGGCCAACGTCCTGACTTTC

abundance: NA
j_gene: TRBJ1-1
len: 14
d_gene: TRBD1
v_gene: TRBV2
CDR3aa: CASTLRQGDTEAFF
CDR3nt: TGTGCCAGCACTTTACGACAGGGGGACACTGAAGCTTTCTTT

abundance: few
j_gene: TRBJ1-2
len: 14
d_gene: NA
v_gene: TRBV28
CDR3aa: CASSLATARVDYTF
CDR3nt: TGTGCCAGCAGTTTGGCCACTGCACGGGTCGACTACACCTTC

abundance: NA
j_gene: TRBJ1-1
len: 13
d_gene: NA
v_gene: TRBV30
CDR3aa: CAWRGRGSSEAFF
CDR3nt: TGTGCCTGGAGGGGAAGGGGATCATCCGAAGCTTTCTTT

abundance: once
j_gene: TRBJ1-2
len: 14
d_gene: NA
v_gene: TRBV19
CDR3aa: CASSITGSGYGYTF
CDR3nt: TGTGCCAGTAGTATAACAGGGAGTGGCTATGGCTACACCTTC

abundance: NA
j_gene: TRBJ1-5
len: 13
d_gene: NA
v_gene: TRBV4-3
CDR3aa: CASSQDRRQPQHF
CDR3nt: TGCGCCAGCAGCCAAGATAGGAGACAGCCCCAGCATTTT

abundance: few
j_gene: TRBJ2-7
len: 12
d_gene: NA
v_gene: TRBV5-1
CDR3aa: CASSVDSYEQYF
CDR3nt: TGCGCCAGCAGCGTCGACAGCTACGAGCAGTACTTC

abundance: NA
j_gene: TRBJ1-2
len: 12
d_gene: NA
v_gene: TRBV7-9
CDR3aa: CASSFSGYDYTF
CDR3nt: TGTGCCAGCAGCTTCTCGGGGTATGACTACACCTTC

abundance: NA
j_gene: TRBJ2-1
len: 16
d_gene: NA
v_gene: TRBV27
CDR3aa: CASSSPPGGPRNEQFF
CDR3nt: TGTGCCAGCAGTTCCCCCCCTGGGGGCCCTAGAAATGAGCAGTTCTTC

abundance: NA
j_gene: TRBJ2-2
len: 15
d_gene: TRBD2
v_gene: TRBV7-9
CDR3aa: CASSPTSVNTGELFF
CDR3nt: TGTGCCAGCAGCCCGACTAGCGTGAACACCGGGGAGCTGTTTTTT

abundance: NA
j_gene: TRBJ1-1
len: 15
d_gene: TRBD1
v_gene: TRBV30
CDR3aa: CAWSHGTGGSAEAFF
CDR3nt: TGTGCCTGGAGTCACGGGACAGGGGGCTCGGCTGAAGCTTTCTTT

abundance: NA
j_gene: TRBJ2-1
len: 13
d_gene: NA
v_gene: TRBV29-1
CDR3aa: CSVMIGGEHEQFF
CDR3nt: TGCAGCGTTATGATAGGGGGGGAACATGAGCAGTTCTTC

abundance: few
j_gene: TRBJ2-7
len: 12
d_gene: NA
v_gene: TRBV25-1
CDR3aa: CASSEFIDEQYF
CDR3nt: TGTGCCAGCAGTGAATTTATCGACGAGCAGTACTTC

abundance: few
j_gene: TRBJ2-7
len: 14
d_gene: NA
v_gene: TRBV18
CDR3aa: CASSPQQGSYEQYF
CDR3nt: TGTGCCAGCTCACCCCAACAGGGCTCGTACGAGCAGTACTTC

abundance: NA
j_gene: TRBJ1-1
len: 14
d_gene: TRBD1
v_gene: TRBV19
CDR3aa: CASSITGVGTEAFF
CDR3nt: TGTGCCAGTAGTATTACAGGGGTAGGCACTGAAGCTTTCTTT

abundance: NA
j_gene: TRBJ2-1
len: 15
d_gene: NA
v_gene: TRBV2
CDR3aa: CASRYELSSYNEQFF
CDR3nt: TGTGCCAGCAGGTACGAACTAAGCTCCTACAATGAGCAGTTCTTC

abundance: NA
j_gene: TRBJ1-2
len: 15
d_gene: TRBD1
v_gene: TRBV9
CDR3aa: CASSVDGTGGYGYTF
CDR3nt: TGTGCCAGCAGCGTAGACGGGACAGGGGGCTATGGCTACACCTTC

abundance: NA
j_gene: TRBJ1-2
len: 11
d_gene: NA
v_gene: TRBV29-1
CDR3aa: CSVDRGKGYTF
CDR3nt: TGCAGCGTTGATCGGGGGAAGGGCTACACCTTC

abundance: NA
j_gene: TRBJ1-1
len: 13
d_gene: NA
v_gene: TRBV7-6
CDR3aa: CASSPGQNTEAFF
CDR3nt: TGTGCCAGCAGCCCGGGACAGAACACTGAAGCTTTCTTT

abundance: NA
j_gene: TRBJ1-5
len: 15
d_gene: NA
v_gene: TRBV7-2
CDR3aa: CASSSKLTGSQPQHF
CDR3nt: TGTGCCAGCAGCTCCAAACTCACGGGAAGTCAGCCCCAGCATTTT

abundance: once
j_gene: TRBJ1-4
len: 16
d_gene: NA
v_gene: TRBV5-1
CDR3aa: CASSSGLGATNEKLFF
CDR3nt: TGCGCCAGCAGCTCTGGACTAGGTGCAACTAATGAAAAACTGTTTTTT

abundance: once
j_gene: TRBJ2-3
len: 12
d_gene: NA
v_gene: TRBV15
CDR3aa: CATSRNLDTQYF
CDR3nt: TGTGCCACCAGCAGAAATCTGGATACGCAGTATTTT